These T cell receptor beta chains were read from a single sample in a study of blood T cell repertoires in COVID-19. Clones were sequenced by immunoSEQ multiplex PCR, and TCRdb holds only the in-frame ones, with some missing. The sample includes about 330,000 clones, 88% seen only once; the top ten take over 4.5%. Sequenced: PBMCs or T cells enriched from blood (not recorded which). Receptors originate from a young man who had recovered from COVID-19. The CDR3 runs from the conserved cysteine through the conserved F or W. Fields, in order: D gene, J gene, V gene, clone size, CDR3 protein, CDR3 DNA. A D gene is named only where the DNA matches it firmly. The size of a clone is reported for some rows only, either as once, few or many, or as a class for expanded clones.

D gene: .
J gene: TRBJ1-2
V gene: TRBV20-1
clone size: .
CDR3 protein: CSAGRGEGYTF
CDR3 DNA: TGCAGTGCCGGCCGGGGGGAAGGCTACACCTTC

D gene: TRBD1
J gene: TRBJ1-1
V gene: TRBV4-1
clone size: .
CDR3 protein: CASSQQGAATEAFF
CDR3 DNA: TGCGCCAGCAGCCAACAGGGGGCGGCCACTGAAGCTTTCTTT

D gene: .
J gene: TRBJ1-6
V gene: TRBV19
clone size: .
CDR3 protein: CASSGEGKRQTNSPLHF
CDR3 DNA: TGTGCCAGTAGTGGAGAAGGTAAAAGACAGACCAATTCACCCCTCCACTTT

D gene: TRBD1
J gene: TRBJ1-4
V gene: TRBV5-4
clone size: .
CDR3 protein: CASSSTGASNEKLFF
CDR3 DNA: TGTGCCAGCAGCTCCACAGGGGCATCTAATGAAAAACTGTTTTTT

D gene: .
J gene: TRBJ2-1
V gene: TRBV7-3
clone size: .
CDR3 protein: CASSLNSGVTYNEQFF
CDR3 DNA: TGTGCCAGCAGCTTAAATTCGGGGGTTACCTACAATGAGCAGTTCTTC

D gene: .
J gene: TRBJ1-1
V gene: TRBV7-2
clone size: .
CDR3 protein: CASSPVAGATEAFF
CDR3 DNA: TGTGCCAGCAGCCCCGTGGCAGGGGCCACTGAAGCTTTCTTT

D gene: TRBD1
J gene: TRBJ1-6
V gene: TRBV28
clone size: .
CDR3 protein: CASSRQGGVVDSPLHF
CDR3 DNA: TGTGCCAGCAGTAGACAGGGTGGGGTGGTGGATTCACCCCTCCACTTT

D gene: .
J gene: TRBJ1-5
V gene: TRBV19
clone size: .
CDR3 protein: CASSIEGRSNQPQHF
CDR3 DNA: TGTGCCAGTAGTATAGAGGGCCGGAGCAATCAGCCCCAGCATTTT

D gene: TRBD1
J gene: TRBJ1-2
V gene: TRBV7-8
clone size: .
CDR3 protein: CASSLDHRGYGYTF
CDR3 DNA: TGTGCCAGCAGCTTAGATCACAGGGGATATGGCTACACCTTC

D gene: TRBD2
J gene: TRBJ2-2
V gene: TRBV9
clone size: once
CDR3 protein: CASSGRLAGGHTGELFF
CDR3 DNA: TGTGCCAGCAGCGGCAGACTAGCGGGGGGGCACACCGGGGAGCTGTTTTTT

D gene: .
J gene: TRBJ1-6
V gene: TRBV28
clone size: .
CDR3 protein: CASRSPGFIYNSPLHF
CDR3 DNA: TGTGCCAGCAGGTCCCCCGGGTTCATCTATAATTCACCCCTCCACTTT

D gene: TRBD1
J gene: TRBJ1-6
V gene: TRBV11-2
clone size: .
CDR3 protein: CASSLRTGGNSPLHF
CDR3 DNA: TGTGCCAGCAGCTTGCGGACAGGGGGAAATTCACCCCTCCACTTT

D gene: TRBD2
J gene: TRBJ2-3
V gene: TRBV2
clone size: .
CDR3 protein: CASSVSGGRTDTQYF
CDR3 DNA: TGTGCCAGCAGCGTTAGCGGGGGCCGCACAGATACGCAGTATTTT

D gene: .
J gene: TRBJ1-1
V gene: TRBV5-1
clone size: few
CDR3 protein: CASSLGSGTEAFF
CDR3 DNA: TGCGCCAGCAGCTTGGGGTCAGGTACTGAAGCTTTCTTT

D gene: .
J gene: TRBJ2-3
V gene: TRBV28
clone size: once
CDR3 protein: CASSFQNTDTQYF
CDR3 DNA: TGTGCCAGCAGTTTCCAAAACACAGATACGCAGTATTTT

D gene: TRBD1
J gene: TRBJ1-3
V gene: TRBV6-5
clone size: .
CDR3 protein: CASSSGTVLRNTIYF
CDR3 DNA: TGTGCCAGCAGTTCCGGGACAGTCCTTAGAAACACCATATATTTT

D gene: TRBD2
J gene: TRBJ2-7
V gene: TRBV11-2
clone size: .
CDR3 protein: CASSLDRGGRYEQYF
CDR3 DNA: TGTGCCAGCAGCTTAGATCGGGGGGGCCGGTACGAGCAGTACTTC

D gene: .
J gene: TRBJ2-7
V gene: TRBV2
clone size: once
CDR3 protein: CASRVNRVEQYF
CDR3 DNA: TGTGCCAGCAGGGTAAACAGGGTCGAGCAGTACTTC

D gene: TRBD1
J gene: TRBJ1-1
V gene: TRBV7-2
clone size: .
CDR3 protein: CASSTRTGTNTEAFF
CDR3 DNA: TGTGCCAGCAGCACCCGGACAGGGACGAACACTGAAGCTTTCTTT

D gene: TRBD1
J gene: TRBJ2-1
V gene: TRBV20-1
clone size: few
CDR3 protein: CSASDRGYTMRQFF
CDR3 DNA: TGCAGTGCTAGTGACAGGGGCTATACAATGAGGCAGTTCTTC